Each of the 21 T cell receptor beta chains below was sequenced from the same sample in a study of beta chain features in type 1 diabetes (dated by TCRdb to 2017 to 2018). Libraries came from the immunoSEQ multiplex PCR assay. The entire isolated RNA was reverse transcribed using the High Capacity cDNA Reverse Transcription Kit, and thus expressed TCRB transcripts were sequenced. TCRdb provides this immuneACCESS table in a form limited to in-frame rearrangements. Some clones are lacking; in checked studies, under half of them reflect an unresolved V gene, and why the rest are absent is not known. This sample is represented by 140,000 to 150,000 clones; 40% to 55% of them were singletons. Roughly 0.42% of the sample goes to the ten largest clones. Source material: Tregs from blood. The cell subset or site label on this specimen signifies: regulatory CD4+ T cells. The receptors come from a man between 18 and 35 years old in good health.

This clone was counted between two and nine times. This chain uses TRBV29-1 with TRBJ2-1, with TRBD2 matching over 7 bases. Losses at the gene ends were 5 bases for V and 4 bases for J; bases not matched to a gene: 2. CDR1 and CDR2 (germline): SQVTM, ANQGSEA. The length of the CDR3 is 12 residues. For the CDR3, the DNA is TGCAGCGTTTGGGAGGGGTACAATGAGCAGTTCTTC. Translation: CSVWEGYNEQFF.

The gene calls are TRBV5-6 and TRBJ1-3, with D maybe TRBD1 (5 bases). The CDR3 is 15 residues long. Per germline, CDR1 SGHDT and CDR2 YYEEEE. The germline V and J ends were trimmed by 0 bases and 0 bases, with 7 bases remaining between them. In DNA form, the CDR3 reads TGTGCCAGCAGCTTGGACAGGAGCTCTGGAAACACCATATATTTT. It yields the protein CASSLDRSSGNTIYF.

V and J are TRBV5-6 and TRBJ2-1; no firm D call. V dropped 3 bases and J dropped 1 base, with 20 bases sitting between them. The germline CDR1 and CDR2 sequences are SGHDT and YYEEEE. The CDR3 totals 18 residues. The CDR3 here is CASSSKTTYGRSYNEQFF. The CDR3 nucleotides are TGTGCCAGCAGCTCTAAAACTACCTACGGCCGGTCCTACAATGAGCAGTTCTTC.

The chain uses TRBV9 and TRBJ2-1; the match to TRBD2 covers 8 bases. Trimming took 2 bases from V and 1 from J; bases not matched to a gene: 2. This CDR3 is 15 amino acids long. Germline CDR1 reads SGDLS; CDR2 reads YYNGEE. The chain's CDR3 is CASSVLAGSYNEQFF. The DNA for the CDR3 is TGTGCCAGCAGCGTCTTAGCGGGGTCCTACAATGAGCAGTTCTTC.

This clone was detected only a few times. The chain combines TRBV18 with TRBJ1-4; 10 bases align to TRBD1. This CDR3 is 15 amino acids long. Trimming cost V 3 bases and J 6 bases; bases outside gene matches: 4. From germline, CDR1 is KGHSH and CDR2 LQKENI. The CDR3 loop reads CASSPFGTGDEKLFF. In DNA, the CDR3 is TGTGCCAGCTCACCTTTCGGGACAGGGGATGAAAAACTGTTTTTT.

This rearrangement joins TRBV9 to TRBJ1-3; perhaps TRBD1 as D (5 bases). The germline V gene encodes CDR1 SGDLS and CDR2 YYNGEE. The CDR3 is 15 amino acids. Trimming removed 1 base at V and 0 bases at J, with 8 bases between. The CDR3 sequence: CASSVQGFSGNTIYF. CDR3 bases: TGTGCCAGCAGCGTACAGGGCTTCTCTGGAAACACCATATATTTT.

The rearrangement uses TRBV28 and TRBJ1-4; D call uncertain. V was shortened by 9 bases and J by 5 bases, with 16 bases between the two germline ends. The germline gives CDR1 MDHEN, CDR2 SYDVKM. The CDR3 totals 14 residues. The CDR3 DNA reads as TGTGCCAGTAGAGGTATTTTGGCGAATGAAAAACTGTTTTTT. Translation gives CASRGILANEKLFF.

The rearrangement joins TRBV7-2 to TRBJ2-6; TRBD1 might be the D (6 bases). The CDR3 length is 18 residues. Per the germline V gene, CDR1 is SGHTA and CDR2 is FQGNSA. V shed 2 bases and J shed 2 bases, with 16 bases lying between them. The CDR3 DNA is TGTGCCAGCAGCTTATACGGCAGGGGTGTGCCTGGGGCCAACGTCCTGACTTTC. It encodes CASSLYGRGVPGANVLTF.

There are a few counts of this clone. The rearrangement uses TRBV5-1 and TRBJ1-3; TRBD1 matches 8 bases. CDR1 is SGHRS and CDR2 is YFSETQ in the germline V gene. The CDR3 totals 17 residues. The J segment lost 0 bases and the V segment lost 4 bases, leaving 9 bases of the junction unmatched. The chain's CDR3 is CASSRQGTEYSGNTIYF. The CDR3 coding sequence is TGCGCCAGCAGCCGACAGGGGACGGAATACTCTGGAAACACCATATATTTT.

The chain recombines TRBV27 with TRBJ2-1; 8 bases are shared with TRBD2. The CDR3 has 15 residues. Germline-derived CDR1 and CDR2 are MNHEY and SMNVEV (reference sequence). J was trimmed by 4 bases and V by 8 bases; bases with no gene match: 10. The CDR3 DNA reads TGTGCCAGCGGGGGACGGGGGGGCCGTTACAATGAGCAGTTCTTC. Translating gives CASGGRGGRYNEQFF.

The chain employs TRBV2 and TRBJ2-2; 8 bases match TRBD1. Losses at the gene ends were 3 bases for V and 4 bases for J; bases not matched to a gene: 7. The CDR3 has 16 residues. Germline-derived CDR1 and CDR2 are SNHLY and FYNNEI. CDR3 in amino acids: CASSERDRGRTGELFF. Written as DNA, the CDR3 is TGTGCCAGCAGTGAGAGAGACAGGGGCCGCACCGGGGAGCTGTTTTTT.

This clone was found once. This sample includes further DNA sequences coding for the same CDR3. This chain connects TRBV5-1 to TRBJ1-1; D might be TRBD1 (6 bases). The length of the CDR3 is 14 residues. V was trimmed by 3 bases and J by 2 bases, leaving 11 bases between them. In germline, CDR1 is SGHRS, CDR2 YFSETQ. For the CDR3, the DNA is TGCGCCAGCAGCTCCGGGACACCCAACACTGAAGCTTTCTTT. It encodes CASSSGTPNTEAFF.

The V gene is TRBV5-1, the J gene TRBJ2-2; 7 positions agree with TRBD1. The V gene end was trimmed by 4 bases and the J gene end by 5 bases; junction bases not matched to a gene: 8. The CDR3 extends over 15 amino acids. Germline assignment: CDR1 SGHRS and CDR2 YFSETQ. CDR3 region: CASSQDRVETGELFF. CDR3 nucleotide sequence: TGCGCCAGCAGCCAAGACAGGGTAGAGACCGGGGAGCTGTTTTTT.

The table lists this clone with a few counts. CDR3 residues: CSVRPGTRVDEQFF. The CDR3 DNA is TGCAGCGTTAGACCTGGGACTAGGGTCGATGAGCAGTTCTTC. The chain carries TRBV29-1 and TRBJ2-1; 8 positions agree with TRBD2. The CDR3 is 14 residues long. After removal of 5 bases from V and 8 bases from J, the junction contained 11 bases not matched to a gene. CDR1 is SQVTM and CDR2 is ANQGSEA in the germline V gene.

J is TRBJ2-7 and V is TRBV7-8, with 10 positions matching TRBD2. Germline V gene sequence: CDR1 SGHVS, CDR2 FQNEAQ. The V gene end was trimmed by 5 bases and the J gene end by 4 bases; junction bases not matched to a gene: 8. This CDR3 region has 15 residues. In DNA, the CDR3 is TGTGCCAGCAGCCATGGAGCGGGGGGGCCGTACGAGCAGTACTTC. Residues: CASSHGAGGPYEQYF.

DNA for the CDR3: TGTGCCAGCAGCCAGAGACAGACTGGCACTGAAGCTTTCTTT. This gives the protein CASSQRQTGTEAFF. The chain uses TRBV7-9 and TRBJ1-1, with a tentative D call TRBD1 (5 bases). The germline CDR1 and CDR2 sequences are SEHNR and FQNEAQ (reference sequence). Trimming stripped 5 bases from V and 4 bases from J, with 14 bases between. The CDR3 consists of 14 residues.

The chain carries TRBV28 and TRBJ1-5; 9 nucleotides agree with TRBD1. V gave up 6 bases and J gave up 5 bases; unmatched junction bases: 5. CDR3 length: 14 amino acids. Germline values: CDR1 MDHEN, CDR2 SYDVKM. CDR3 sequence: CASRSTGGHQPQHF. DNA for the CDR3: TGTGCCAGCAGATCCACAGGGGGCCATCAGCCCCAGCATTTT.

The CDR3 DNA sequence: TGTGCCAGCAGCGTAGAATGGGCCCCGGCAGGTGGCTACACCTTC. This gives the protein CASSVEWAPAGGYTF. This chain uses TRBV9 with TRBJ1-2, with no clear D. Germline lookup yields CDR1 SGDLS and CDR2 YYNGEE. Trimming removed 0 bases from V and 7 bases from J, with 16 bases in between. This CDR3 is built from 15 residues.

The chain carries TRBV7-2 and TRBJ2-4, with TRBD1 matching 8 bases. Germline V lookup: CDR1 SGHTA, CDR2 FQGNSA. CDR3 length: 14 amino acids. Losses at the gene ends were 3 bases for V and 7 bases for J; bases not matched to a gene: 5. CDR3 residues: CASSLARGQNIQYF. The DNA of the CDR3 is TGTGCCAGCAGCTTGGCCAGGGGGCAGAACATTCAGTACTTC.

This sequence joins TRBV19 and TRBJ2-7; 10 nucleotides match TRBD2. The CDR3 sequence is 14 residues long. With 6 bases clipped from V and 4 bases from J, the junction kept 6 bases outside the gene matches. CDR1 and CDR2 from the germline V gene are LNHDA and SQIVND (reference sequence). The CDR3 DNA reads TGTGCCAGTAGCAAACTAGCGGGAACGTACGAGCAGTACTTC. Translation: CASSKLAGTYEQYF.

This clone came up once. The rearrangement uses TRBV2 and TRBJ1-1, with a tentative D call TRBD1 (5 bases). The ends were cut back, 6 bases at V and 11 bases at J, with 10 bases in the middle. Germline V gene sequence: CDR1 SNHLY, CDR2 FYNNEI. CDR3 length equals 10 residues. The DNA for the CDR3 is TGTGCCAGCAGGGGGGGGGTGGCTTTCTTT. It specifies CASRGGVAFF.